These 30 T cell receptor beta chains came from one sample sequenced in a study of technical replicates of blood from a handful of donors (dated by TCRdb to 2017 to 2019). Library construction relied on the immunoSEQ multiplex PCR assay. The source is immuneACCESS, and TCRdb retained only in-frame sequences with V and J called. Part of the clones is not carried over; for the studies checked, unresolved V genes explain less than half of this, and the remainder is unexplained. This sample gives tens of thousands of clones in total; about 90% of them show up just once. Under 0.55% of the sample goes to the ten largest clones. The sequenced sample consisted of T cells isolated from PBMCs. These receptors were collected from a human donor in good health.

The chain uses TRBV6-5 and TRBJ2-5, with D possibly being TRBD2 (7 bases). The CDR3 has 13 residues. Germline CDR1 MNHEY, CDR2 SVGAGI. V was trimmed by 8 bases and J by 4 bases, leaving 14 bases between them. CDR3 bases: TGTGCCAGCGCTGGGGGGGCGGGAGAGACCCAGTACTTC. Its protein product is CASAGGAGETQYF.

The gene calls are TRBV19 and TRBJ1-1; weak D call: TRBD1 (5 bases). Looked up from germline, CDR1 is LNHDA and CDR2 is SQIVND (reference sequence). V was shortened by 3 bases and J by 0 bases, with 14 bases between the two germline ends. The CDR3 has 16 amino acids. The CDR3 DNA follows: TGTGCCAGTAGTATGGGATCGGGGGTAATGAACACTGAAGCTTTCTTT. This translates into CASSMGSGVMNTEAFF.

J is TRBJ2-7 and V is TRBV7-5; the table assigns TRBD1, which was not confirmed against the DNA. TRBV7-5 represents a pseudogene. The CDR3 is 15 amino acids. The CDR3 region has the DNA TGTGTCAGAAGCTTAGCGGAGGGACAGGCCTACGAGCAGTACTTC. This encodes CVRSLAEGQAYEQYF.

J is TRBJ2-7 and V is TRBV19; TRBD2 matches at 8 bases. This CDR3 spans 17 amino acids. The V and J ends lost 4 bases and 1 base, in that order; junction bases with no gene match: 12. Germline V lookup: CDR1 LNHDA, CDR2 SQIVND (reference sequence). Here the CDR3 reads CASSSTPGLDPSYEQYF. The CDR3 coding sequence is TGTGCCAGTAGTAGTACCCCGGGACTAGATCCTTCCTACGAGCAGTACTTC.

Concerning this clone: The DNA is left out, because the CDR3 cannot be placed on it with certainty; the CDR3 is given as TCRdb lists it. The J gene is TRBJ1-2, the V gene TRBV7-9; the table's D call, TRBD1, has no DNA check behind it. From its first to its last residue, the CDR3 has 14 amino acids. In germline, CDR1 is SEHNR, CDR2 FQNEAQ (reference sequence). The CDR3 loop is CASSFGTGTYGCTF.

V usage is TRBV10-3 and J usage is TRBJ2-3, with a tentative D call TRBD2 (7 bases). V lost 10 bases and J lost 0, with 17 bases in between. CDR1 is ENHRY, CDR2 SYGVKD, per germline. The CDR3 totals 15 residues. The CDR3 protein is CATGGREGSTDTQYF. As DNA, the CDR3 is TGTGCCACCGGGGGCAGGGAGGGCAGCACAGATACGCAGTATTTT.

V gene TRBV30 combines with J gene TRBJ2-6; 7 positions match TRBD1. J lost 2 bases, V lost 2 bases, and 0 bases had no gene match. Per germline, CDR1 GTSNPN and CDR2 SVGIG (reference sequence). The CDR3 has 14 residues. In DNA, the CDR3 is TGTGCCTGGAGTACAGGGGCTGGGGCCAACGTCCTGACTTTC. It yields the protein CAWSTGAGANVLTF.

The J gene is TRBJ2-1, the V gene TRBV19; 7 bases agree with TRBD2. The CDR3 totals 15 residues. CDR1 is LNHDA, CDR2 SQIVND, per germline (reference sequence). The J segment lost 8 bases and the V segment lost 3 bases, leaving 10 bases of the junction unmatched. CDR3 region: CASSMTGGSLDEQFF. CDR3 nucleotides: TGTGCCAGTAGTATGACGGGAGGAAGTCTAGATGAGCAGTTCTTC.

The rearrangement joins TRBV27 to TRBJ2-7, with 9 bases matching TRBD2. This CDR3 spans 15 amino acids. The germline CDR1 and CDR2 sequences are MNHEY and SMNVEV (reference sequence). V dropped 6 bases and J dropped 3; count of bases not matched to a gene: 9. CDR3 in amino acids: CASSRRLAVYYEQYF. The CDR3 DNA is TGTGCCAGCAGCCGAAGACTAGCGGTTTACTACGAGCAGTACTTC.

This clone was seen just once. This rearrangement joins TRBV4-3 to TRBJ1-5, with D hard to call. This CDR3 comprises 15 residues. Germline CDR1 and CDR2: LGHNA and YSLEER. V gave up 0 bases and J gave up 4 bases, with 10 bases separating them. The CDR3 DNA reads TGCGCCAGCAGCCAAGATTGGTCAGGTAATCAGCCCCAGCATTTT. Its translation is CASSQDWSGNQPQHF.

CDR3 region: CASSRDTQYF. Written as DNA, the CDR3 is TGTGCCAGTAGTCGAGATACGCAGTATTTT. The rearrangement uses TRBV19 and TRBJ2-3; D is uncertain. The CDR3 covers 10 residues. The germline V gene encodes CDR1 LNHDA and CDR2 SQIVND (reference sequence). V was clipped by 5 bases and J by 5 bases, with 2 bases between them.

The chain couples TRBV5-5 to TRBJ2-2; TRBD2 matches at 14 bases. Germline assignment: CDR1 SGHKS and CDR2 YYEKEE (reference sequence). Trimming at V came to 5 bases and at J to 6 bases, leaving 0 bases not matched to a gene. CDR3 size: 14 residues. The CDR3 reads CASRGLAGAGELFF. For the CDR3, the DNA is TGTGCCAGCAGGGGACTAGCGGGAGCCGGGGAGCTGTTTTTT.

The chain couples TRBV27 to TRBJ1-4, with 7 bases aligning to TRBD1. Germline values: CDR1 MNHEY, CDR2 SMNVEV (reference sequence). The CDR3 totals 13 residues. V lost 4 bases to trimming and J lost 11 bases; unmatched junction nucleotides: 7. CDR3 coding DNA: TGTGCCAGCAGTTGGGACAGTCAAGCCAAACTGTTTTTT. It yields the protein CASSWDSQAKLFF.

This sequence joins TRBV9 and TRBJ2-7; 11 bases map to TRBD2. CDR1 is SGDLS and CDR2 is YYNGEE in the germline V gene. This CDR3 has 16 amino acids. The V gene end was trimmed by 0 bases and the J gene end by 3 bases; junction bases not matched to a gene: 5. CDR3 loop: CASSVEGTSGLYEQYF. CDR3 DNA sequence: TGTGCCAGCAGCGTAGAAGGGACTAGCGGCCTCTACGAGCAGTACTTC.

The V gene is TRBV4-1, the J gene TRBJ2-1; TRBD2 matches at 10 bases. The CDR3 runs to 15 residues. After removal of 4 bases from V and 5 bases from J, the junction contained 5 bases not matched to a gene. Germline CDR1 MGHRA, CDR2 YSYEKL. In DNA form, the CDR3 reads TGCGCCAGCAGCCTATCTAGCGGGAGCCACAATGAGCAGTTCTTC. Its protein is CASSLSSGSHNEQFF.

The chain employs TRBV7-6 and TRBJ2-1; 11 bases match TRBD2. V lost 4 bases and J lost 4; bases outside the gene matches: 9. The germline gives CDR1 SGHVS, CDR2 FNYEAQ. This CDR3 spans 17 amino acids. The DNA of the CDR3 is TGTGCCAGCAGCTACTTGACTAGCGGGACCCCTTACAATGAGCAGTTCTTC. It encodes CASSYLTSGTPYNEQFF.

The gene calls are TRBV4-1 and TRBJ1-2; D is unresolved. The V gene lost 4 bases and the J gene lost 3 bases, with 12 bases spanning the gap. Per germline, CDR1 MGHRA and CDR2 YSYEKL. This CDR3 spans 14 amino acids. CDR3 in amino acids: CASSPVGSYYGYTF. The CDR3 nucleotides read TGCGCCAGCAGCCCAGTGGGCAGTTACTATGGCTACACCTTC.

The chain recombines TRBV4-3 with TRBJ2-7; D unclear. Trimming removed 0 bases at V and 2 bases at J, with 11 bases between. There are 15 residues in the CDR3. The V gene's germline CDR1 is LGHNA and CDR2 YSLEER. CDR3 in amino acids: CASSQDPGPPYEQYF. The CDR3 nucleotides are TGCGCCAGCAGCCAAGACCCGGGTCCCCCCTACGAGCAGTACTTC.

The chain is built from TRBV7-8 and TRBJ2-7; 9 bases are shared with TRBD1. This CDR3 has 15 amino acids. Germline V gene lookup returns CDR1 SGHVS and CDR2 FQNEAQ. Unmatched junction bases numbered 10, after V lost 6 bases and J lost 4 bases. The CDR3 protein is CASRLTGTGRYEQYF. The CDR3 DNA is TGTGCCAGCAGACTTACCGGGACAGGGAGATACGAGCAGTACTTC.

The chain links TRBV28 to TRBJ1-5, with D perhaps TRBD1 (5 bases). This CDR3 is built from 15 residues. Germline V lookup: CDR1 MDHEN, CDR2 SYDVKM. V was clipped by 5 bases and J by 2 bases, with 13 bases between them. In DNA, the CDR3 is TGTGCCAGCAGTATTTCAAGGGGCGGCAATCAGCCCCAGCATTTT. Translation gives CASSISRGGNQPQHF.

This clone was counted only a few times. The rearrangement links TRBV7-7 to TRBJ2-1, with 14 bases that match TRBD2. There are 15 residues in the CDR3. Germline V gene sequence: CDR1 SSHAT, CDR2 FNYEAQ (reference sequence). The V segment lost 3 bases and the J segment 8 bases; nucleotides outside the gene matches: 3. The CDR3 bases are TGTGCCAGCAGCTTCGGACTAGCGGGAGGAGATGAGCAGTTCTTC. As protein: CASSFGLAGGDEQFF.

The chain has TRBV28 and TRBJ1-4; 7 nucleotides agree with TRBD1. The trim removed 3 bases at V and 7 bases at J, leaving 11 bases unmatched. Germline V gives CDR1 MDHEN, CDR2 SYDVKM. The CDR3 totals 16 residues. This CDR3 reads CASSLGPIDRVEKLFF. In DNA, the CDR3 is TGTGCCAGCAGTTTGGGCCCCATCGACAGGGTTGAAAAACTGTTTTTT. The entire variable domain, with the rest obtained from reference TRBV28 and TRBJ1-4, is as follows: DVKVTQSSRYLVKRTGEKVFLECVQDMDHENMFWYRQDPGLGLRLIYFSYDVKMKEKGDIPEGYSVSREKKERFSLILESASTNQTSMYLCASSLGPIDRVEKLFFGSGTQLSVL.

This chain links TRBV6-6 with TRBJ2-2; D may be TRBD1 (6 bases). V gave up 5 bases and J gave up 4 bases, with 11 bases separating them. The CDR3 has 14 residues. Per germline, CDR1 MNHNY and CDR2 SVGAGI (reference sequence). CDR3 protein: CASSLGAPTGELFF. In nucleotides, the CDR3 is TGTGCCAGCAGTCTGGGGGCACCCACCGGGGAGCTGTTTTTT.

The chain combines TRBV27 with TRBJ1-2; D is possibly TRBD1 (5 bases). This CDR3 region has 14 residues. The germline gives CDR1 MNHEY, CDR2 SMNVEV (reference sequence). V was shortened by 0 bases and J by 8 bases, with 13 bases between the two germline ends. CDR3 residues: CASSLSPGVGGYTF. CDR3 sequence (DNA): TGTGCCAGCAGTTTATCCCCGGGGGTGGGGGGCTACACCTTC.

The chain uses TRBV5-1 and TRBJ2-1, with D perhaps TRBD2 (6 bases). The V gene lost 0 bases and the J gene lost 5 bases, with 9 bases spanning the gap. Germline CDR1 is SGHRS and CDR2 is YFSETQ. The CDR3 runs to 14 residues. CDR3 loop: CASSLGGNHNEQFF. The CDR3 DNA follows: TGCGCCAGCAGCTTGGGCGGGAATCACAATGAGCAGTTCTTC.

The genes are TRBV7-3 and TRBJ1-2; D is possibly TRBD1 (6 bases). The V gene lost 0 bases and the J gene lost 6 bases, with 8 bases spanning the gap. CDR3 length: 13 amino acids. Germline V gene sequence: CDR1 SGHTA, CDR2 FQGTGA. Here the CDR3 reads CASSLTSGDGYTF. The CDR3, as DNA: TGTGCCAGCAGCTTAACTTCAGGGGATGGCTACACCTTC.

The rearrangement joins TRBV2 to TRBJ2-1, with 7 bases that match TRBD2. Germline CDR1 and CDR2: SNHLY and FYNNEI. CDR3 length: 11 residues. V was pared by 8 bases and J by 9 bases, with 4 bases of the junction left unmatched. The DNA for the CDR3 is TGTGCCAGCCTCCCGGGAGGTGAGCAGTTCTTC. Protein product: CASLPGGEQFF.

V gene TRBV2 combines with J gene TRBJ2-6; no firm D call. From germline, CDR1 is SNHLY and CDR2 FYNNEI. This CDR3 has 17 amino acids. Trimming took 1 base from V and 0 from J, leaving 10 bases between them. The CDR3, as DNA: TGTGCCAGCAGTGAAGAGGAAAACTACTCTGGGGCCAACGTCCTGACTTTC. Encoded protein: CASSEEENYSGANVLTF.

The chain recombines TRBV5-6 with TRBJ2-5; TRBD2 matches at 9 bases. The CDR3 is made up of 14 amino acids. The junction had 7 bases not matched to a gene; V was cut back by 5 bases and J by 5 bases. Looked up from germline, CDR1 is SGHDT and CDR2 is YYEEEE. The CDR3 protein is CASSGSGSGETQYF. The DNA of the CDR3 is TGTGCCAGCAGTGGTAGCGGGAGCGGGGAGACCCAGTACTTC.

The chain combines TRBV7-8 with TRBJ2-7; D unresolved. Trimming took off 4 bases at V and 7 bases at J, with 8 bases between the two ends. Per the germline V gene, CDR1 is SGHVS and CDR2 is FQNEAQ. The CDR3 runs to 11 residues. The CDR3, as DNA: TGTGCCAGCAGCTCGGAGAGTGAGCAGTACTTC. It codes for CASSSESEQYF.